This passage covers 9 T cell receptor beta chains from one sample sequenced in a study of a mutant IDH1 vaccine in newly diagnosed glioma. Indicated time point: baseline, week 1 (first vaccination visit). Treatment of the sample: pre-vaccination baseline after standard-of-care therapy. Only in-frame clones appear in the TCRdb table, and some are missing; sequencing was by immunoSEQ multiplex PCR. The data contain about 51,000 clones, 70% to 80% of them singletons. The input for sequencing was PBMCs, taken from a glioma patient treated with radiotherapy, temozolomide or both. The source of these receptors is a woman aged 35 to 49 with glioma.

The chain employs TRBV19 and TRBJ1-2, with TRBD1 matching 7 bases. The CDR3 spans 14 residues. Germline CDR1 reads LNHDA; CDR2 reads SQIVND (reference sequence). V trimming: 6 bases; J trimming: 8 bases; junction bases outside the gene matches: 12. As DNA, the CDR3 is TGTGCCAGTAGGGTGGACAGGTCGCAAGACGGCTACACCTTC. It yields the protein CASRVDRSQDGYTF.

The chain combines TRBV30 with TRBJ1-1; 8 bases map to TRBD1. Losses at the gene ends were 5 bases for V and 3 bases for J; bases not matched to a gene: 5. Looked up from germline, CDR1 is GTSNPN and CDR2 is SVGIG (reference sequence). The CDR3 sequence is 13 residues long. The CDR3 coding sequence is TGTGCCTGGTCGACAGGGGAGGACACTGAAGCTTTCTTT. This translates into CAWSTGEDTEAFF.

V gene TRBV27 combines with J gene TRBJ2-7; D is perhaps TRBD2 (6 bases). The CDR3 covers 15 residues. Germline assignment: CDR1 MNHEY and CDR2 SMNVEV (reference sequence). V was cut by 6 bases and J by 3 bases, with 18 bases left in between. This chain's CDR3 is CASSSPAAGSYEQYF. The CDR3 DNA follows: TGTGCCAGCAGCTCCCCCGCTGCGGGGAGCTACGAGCAGTACTTC.

The chain links TRBV10-3 to TRBJ2-7, with unresolved D. The CDR3 covers 14 residues. CDR1 ENHRY and CDR2 SYGVKD come from the germline V gene. With 0 bases removed from V and 2 bases from J, the gap between germline ends came to 8 bases. CDR3: CAISESPPAYEQYF. CDR3 bases: TGTGCCATCAGTGAGTCCCCTCCTGCCTACGAGCAGTACTTC.

This clone was detected only a few times. This chain links TRBV10-3 with TRBJ1-2; 7 nucleotides align to TRBD1. This CDR3 is 13 amino acids long. V gave up 3 bases and J gave up 3 bases; unmatched junction bases: 1. CDR1 and CDR2 from the germline V gene are ENHRY and SYGVKD. CDR3 loop: CAISEGTDYGYTF. The CDR3 bases are TGTGCCATCAGTGAAGGGACAGACTATGGCTACACCTTC.

V usage is TRBV7-9 and J usage is TRBJ2-5; D unclear. Germline CDR1 SEHNR, CDR2 FQNEAQ (reference sequence). With 4 bases removed from V and 5 bases from J, the gap between germline ends came to 17 bases. The CDR3 spans 15 residues. The chain's CDR3 is CASSYDSRDVETQYF. In nucleotides, the CDR3 is TGTGCCAGCAGCTACGACTCAAGGGATGTGGAGACCCAGTACTTC.

The table lists this clone with a count of one. This sequence joins TRBV27 and TRBJ1-5; TRBD1 is a possible D gene (5 bases). Germline lookup yields CDR1 MNHEY and CDR2 SMNVEV (reference sequence). This CDR3 comprises 14 residues. Trimming left V 6 bases short and J 8 bases short, with 17 bases between. The chain's CDR3 is CASRQGDAQEPQHF. CDR3 sequence (DNA): TGTGCCAGCAGGCAGGGCGATGCTCAGGAGCCCCAGCATTTT.

The rearrangement joins TRBV4-1 to TRBJ2-3; no definite D call. Germline V gene data show CDR1 as MGHRA and CDR2 as YSYEKL. The V end lost 0 bases, the J end lost 0 bases, and 13 bases lay between the germline ends. This CDR3 is 17 amino acids long. The CDR3 sequence: CASSQDGSLRSTDTQYF. The CDR3 coding sequence is TGCGCCAGCAGCCAAGACGGGTCCTTGCGGAGCACAGATACGCAGTATTTT.

CDR3: CASSLGQNYGYTF. The CDR3 DNA follows: TGCGCCAGCAGCTTGGGACAGAACTATGGCTACACCTTC. This sequence joins TRBV4-3 and TRBJ1-2; 7 bases are a match to TRBD1. Germline CDR1 is LGHNA and CDR2 is YSLEER. The V segment lost 5 bases and the J segment 2 bases; nucleotides outside the gene matches: 2. The CDR3 consists of 13 residues.